This T cell receptor (beta chain) was observed in a study of blood T cell repertoires in COVID-19. Study as a whole: The samples span acute and convalescent COVID-19 from the United States, Italy and Spain. Nucleic acid was either cDNA or gDNA, and it came from T cells, B-cell-depleted T cells, or PBMCs.

There are 15 residues in the CDR3. V shed 0 bases and J shed 3 bases, with 11 bases lying between them. The germline gives CDR1 LNHDA, CDR2 SQIVND (reference sequence). The assay was immunoSEQ multiplex PCR, and TCRdb's table has in-frame clones only and misses some. Found here are about 52,000 clones, over 85% of them singletons; the top ten hold approximately 8.8%. The sequenced sample was peripheral blood. The source is a man of 80 years or more with active or convalescent COVID-19. This sequence joins TRBV19 and TRBJ1-1; D is perhaps TRBD1 (5 bases). The CDR3 DNA follows: TGTGCCAGTAGTATAGAGGACACTCCTCACACTGAAGCTTTCTTT. It codes for CASSIEDTPHTEAFF.